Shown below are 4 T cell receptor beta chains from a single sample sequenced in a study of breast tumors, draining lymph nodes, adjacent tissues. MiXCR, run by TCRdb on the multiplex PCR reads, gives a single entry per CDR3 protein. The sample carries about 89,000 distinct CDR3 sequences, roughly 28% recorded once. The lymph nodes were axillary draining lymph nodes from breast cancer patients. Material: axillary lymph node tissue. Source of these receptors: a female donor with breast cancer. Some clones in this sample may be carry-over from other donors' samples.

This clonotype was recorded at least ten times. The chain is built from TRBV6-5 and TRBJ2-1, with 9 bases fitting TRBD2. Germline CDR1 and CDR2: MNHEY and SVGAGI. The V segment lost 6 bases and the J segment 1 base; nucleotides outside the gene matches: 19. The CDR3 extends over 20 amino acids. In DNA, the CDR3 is TGTGCCAGCAGACCCCACCGGGTTGATAGCGGGAGTAGATCCTACAATGAGCAGTTCTTC. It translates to CASRPHRVDSGSRSYNEQFF.

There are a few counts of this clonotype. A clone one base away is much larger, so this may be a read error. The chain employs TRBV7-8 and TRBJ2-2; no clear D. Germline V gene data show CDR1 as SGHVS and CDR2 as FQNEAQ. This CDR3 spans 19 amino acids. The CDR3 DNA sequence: TGTGCCAGCAGCTTAGTCGGCCCCGCCGGATTCGCGAACCCCGGGGAGCTGTTTTTT. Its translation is CASSLVGPAGFANPGELFF. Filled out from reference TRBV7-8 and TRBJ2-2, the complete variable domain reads GAGVSQSPRYKVAKRGQDVALRCDPISGHVSLFWYQQALGQGPEFLTYFQNEAQLDKSGLPSDRFFAERPEGSVSTLKIQRTQQEDSAVYLCASSLVGPAGFANPGELFFGEGSRLTVL.

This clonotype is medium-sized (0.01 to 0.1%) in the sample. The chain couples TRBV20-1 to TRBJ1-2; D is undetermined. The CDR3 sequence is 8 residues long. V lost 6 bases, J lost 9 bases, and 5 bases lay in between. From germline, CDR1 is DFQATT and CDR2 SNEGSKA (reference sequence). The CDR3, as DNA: TGCAGTGCGGGGAGCTACACCTTC. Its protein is CSAGSYTF.

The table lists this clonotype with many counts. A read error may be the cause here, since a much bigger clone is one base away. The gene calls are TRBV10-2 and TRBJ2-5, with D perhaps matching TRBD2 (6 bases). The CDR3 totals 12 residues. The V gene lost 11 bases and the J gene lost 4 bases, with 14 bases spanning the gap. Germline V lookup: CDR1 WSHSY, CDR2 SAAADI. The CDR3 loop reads CAARGRGETQYF. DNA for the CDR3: TGCGCCGCCCGGGGGAGAGGAGAGACCCAGTACTTC.